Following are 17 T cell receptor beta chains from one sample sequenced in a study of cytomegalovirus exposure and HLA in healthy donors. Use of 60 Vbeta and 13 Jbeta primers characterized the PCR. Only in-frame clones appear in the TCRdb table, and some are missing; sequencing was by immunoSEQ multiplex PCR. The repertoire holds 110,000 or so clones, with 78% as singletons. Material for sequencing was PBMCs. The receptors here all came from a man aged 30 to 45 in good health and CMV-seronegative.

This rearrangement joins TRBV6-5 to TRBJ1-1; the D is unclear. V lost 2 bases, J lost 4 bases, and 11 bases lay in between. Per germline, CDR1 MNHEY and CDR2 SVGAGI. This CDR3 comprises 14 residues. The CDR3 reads CASSYPGMGTEAFF. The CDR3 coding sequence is TGTGCCAGCAGTTACCCGGGGATGGGCACTGAAGCTTTCTTT.

CDR3 amino acids: CASFSFLQGGTDTQYF. CDR3 sequence (DNA): TGTGCCAGCTTCAGTTTTTTACAGGGCGGCACAGATACGCAGTATTTT. The chain recombines TRBV28 with TRBJ2-3; the D gene is possibly TRBD1 (6 bases). V was shortened by 8 bases and J by 1 base, with 19 bases between the two germline ends. Germline V gene lookup returns CDR1 MDHEN and CDR2 SYDVKM. The CDR3 runs to 16 residues. Variable domain in full (rest from reference TRBV28 and TRBJ2-3): DVKVTQSSRYLVKRTGEKVFLECVQDMDHENMFWYRQDPGLGLRLIYFSYDVKMKEKGDIPEGYSVSREKKERFSLILESASTNQTSMYLCASFSFLQGGTDTQYFGPGTRLTVL.

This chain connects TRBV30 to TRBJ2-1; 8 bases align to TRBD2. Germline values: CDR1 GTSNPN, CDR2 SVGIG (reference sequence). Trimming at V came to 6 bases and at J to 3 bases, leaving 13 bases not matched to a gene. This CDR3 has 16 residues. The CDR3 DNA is TGTGCCTGCGCCCTCATTTATAGCGGGAACTACAATGAGCAGTTCTTC. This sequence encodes CACALIYSGNYNEQFF.

The CDR3 sequence: CASSLTGMGEKLFF. CDR3 sequence (DNA): TGTGCCAGCAGCCTGACAGGAATGGGTGAAAAACTGTTTTTT. The chain uses TRBV7-6 and TRBJ1-4; a weak D match, TRBD1 (6 bases). The CDR3 has 14 residues. Germline loops: CDR1 SGHVS, CDR2 FNYEAQ. Trimming cost V 5 bases and J 7 bases, with 14 bases left between them.

CDR3 region: CASSQEFQGVYEQYF. The CDR3 nucleotides read TGCGCCAGCAGCCAAGAGTTCCAGGGGGTTTACGAGCAGTACTTC. The gene calls are TRBV4-1 and TRBJ2-7; 7 positions match TRBD1. The J segment lost 4 bases and the V segment lost 0 bases, leaving 6 bases of the junction unmatched. This CDR3 comprises 15 residues. CDR1 and CDR2 (germline): MGHRA, YSYEKL.

The CDR3 DNA sequence: TGTGCCAGCAGTTCTGGACAGGGGGGTTTCGGGGAGCTGTTTTTT. This sequence encodes CASSSGQGGFGELFF. The chain couples TRBV27 to TRBJ2-2; 10 bases are shared with TRBD1. Trimming cost V 4 bases and J 7 bases; bases outside gene matches: 6. The germline V gene has CDR1 MNHEY and CDR2 SMNVEV (reference sequence). The CDR3 totals 15 residues.

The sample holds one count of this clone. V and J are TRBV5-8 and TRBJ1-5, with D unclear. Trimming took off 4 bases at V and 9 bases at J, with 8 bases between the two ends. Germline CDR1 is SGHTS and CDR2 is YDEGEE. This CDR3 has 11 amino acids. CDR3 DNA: TGTGCCAGCAGCCTCGTCGGGCCCCAGCATTTT. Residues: CASSLVGPQHF.

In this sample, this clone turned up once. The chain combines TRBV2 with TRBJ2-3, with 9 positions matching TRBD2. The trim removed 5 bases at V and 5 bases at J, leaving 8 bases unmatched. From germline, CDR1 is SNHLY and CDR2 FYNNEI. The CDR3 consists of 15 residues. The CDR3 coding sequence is TGTGCCAGCAGTTGGCGGGAGGGCGGGGGAGATACGCAGTATTTT. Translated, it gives CASSWREGGGDTQYF.

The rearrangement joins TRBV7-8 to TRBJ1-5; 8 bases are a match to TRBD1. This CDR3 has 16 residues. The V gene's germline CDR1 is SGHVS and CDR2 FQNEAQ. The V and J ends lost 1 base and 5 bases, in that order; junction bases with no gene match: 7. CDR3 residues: CASSLEATGDDQPQHF. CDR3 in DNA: TGTGCCAGCAGCTTAGAAGCGACAGGGGACGATCAGCCCCAGCATTTT.

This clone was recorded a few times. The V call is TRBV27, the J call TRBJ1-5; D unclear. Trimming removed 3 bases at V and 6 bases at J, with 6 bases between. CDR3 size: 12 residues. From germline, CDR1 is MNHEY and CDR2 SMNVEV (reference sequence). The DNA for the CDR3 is TGTGCCAGCAGTTTTTCGGGTCAGCCCCAGCATTTT. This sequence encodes CASSFSGQPQHF.

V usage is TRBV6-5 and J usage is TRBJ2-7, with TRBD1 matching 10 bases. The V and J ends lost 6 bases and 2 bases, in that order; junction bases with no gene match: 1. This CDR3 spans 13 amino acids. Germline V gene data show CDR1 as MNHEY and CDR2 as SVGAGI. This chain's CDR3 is CASRGTGAYEQYF. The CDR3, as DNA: TGTGCCAGCAGAGGGACAGGGGCCTACGAGCAGTACTTC.

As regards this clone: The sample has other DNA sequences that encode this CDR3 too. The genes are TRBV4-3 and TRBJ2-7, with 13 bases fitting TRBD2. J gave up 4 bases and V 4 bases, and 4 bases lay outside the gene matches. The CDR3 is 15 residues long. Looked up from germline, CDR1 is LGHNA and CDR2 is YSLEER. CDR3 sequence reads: CASSPGLAGVYEQYF. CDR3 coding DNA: TGCGCCAGCAGCCCCGGACTAGCGGGGGTATACGAGCAGTACTTC.

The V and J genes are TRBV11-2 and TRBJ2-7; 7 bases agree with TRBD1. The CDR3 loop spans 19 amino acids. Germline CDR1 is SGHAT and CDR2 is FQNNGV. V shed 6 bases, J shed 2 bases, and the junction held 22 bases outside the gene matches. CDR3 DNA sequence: TGTGCCAGCAGGACAATTAAGGGGGCAGGAACAATGGAACCCTACGAGCAGTACTTC. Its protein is CASRTIKGAGTMEPYEQYF.

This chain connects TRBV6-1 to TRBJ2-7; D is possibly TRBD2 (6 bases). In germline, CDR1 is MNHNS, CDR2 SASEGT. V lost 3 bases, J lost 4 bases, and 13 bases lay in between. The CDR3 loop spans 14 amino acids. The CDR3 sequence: CASSDGVEGYEQYF. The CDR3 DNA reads TGTGCCAGCAGTGACGGAGTGGAGGGTTACGAGCAGTACTTC.

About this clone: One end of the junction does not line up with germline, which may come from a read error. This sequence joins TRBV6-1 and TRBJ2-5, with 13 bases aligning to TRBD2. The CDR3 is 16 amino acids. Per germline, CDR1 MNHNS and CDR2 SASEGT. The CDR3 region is CASSKAGTSGKETQYF. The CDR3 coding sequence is TGTGCCAGCAGTAAAGCCGGGACTAGCGGGAAAGAGACCCAGTACTTC.

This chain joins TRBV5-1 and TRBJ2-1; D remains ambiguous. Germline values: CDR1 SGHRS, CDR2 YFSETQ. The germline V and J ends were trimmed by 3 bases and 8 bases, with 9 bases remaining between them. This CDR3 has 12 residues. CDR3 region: CASSYTGYEQFF. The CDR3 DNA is TGCGCCAGCAGCTACACCGGGTATGAGCAGTTCTTC.

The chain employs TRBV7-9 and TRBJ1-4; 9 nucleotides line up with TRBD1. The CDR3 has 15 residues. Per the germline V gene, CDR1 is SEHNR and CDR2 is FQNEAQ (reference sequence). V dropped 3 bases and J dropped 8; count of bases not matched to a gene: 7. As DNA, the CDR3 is TGTGCCAGCAGCTTGGATGGACAGGGGTACGAAAAACTGTTTTTT. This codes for CASSLDGQGYEKLFF.